The T cell receptor beta chain under discussion was sequenced for a study of cytomegalovirus exposure and HLA in healthy donors. Study-wide context: T cells numbering about 179 million yielded 90 million to 140 million unique TCR beta sequences in an earlier analysis.

Study-wide findings and caveats: Cytomegalovirus association was assigned to about 150 TCR beta chains. For most subjects, TCR beta sequences were reported to predict HLA-A and HLA-B alleles with accuracy. Later on, an analysis showed TCR association rates differing by HLA locus, with DRB1 the most and HLA-C the fewest.

PCR was performed using 60 Vbeta and 13 Jbeta primers. The method was immunoSEQ multiplex PCR; TCRdb's version includes in-frame clones alone and lacks a portion of them. In all, the sample yields some 76,000 clones. The CDR3 loop spans 11 amino acids. The germline V gene encodes CDR1 GTSNPN and CDR2 SVGIG (reference sequence). The V gene lost 4 bases and the J gene lost 5 bases, with 6 bases spanning the gap. Concerning this clone: Its antigen is undetermined.

Material for sequencing was PBMCs. The sequence derives from a boy aged 5-17 years in good health and CMV-seronegative. The rearrangement uses TRBV30 and TRBJ2-1, with D maybe TRBD2 (6 bases). The CDR3 nucleotides read TGTGCCTGGACTAGCGACAATGAGCAGTTCTTC. Translated: CAWTSDNEQFF.